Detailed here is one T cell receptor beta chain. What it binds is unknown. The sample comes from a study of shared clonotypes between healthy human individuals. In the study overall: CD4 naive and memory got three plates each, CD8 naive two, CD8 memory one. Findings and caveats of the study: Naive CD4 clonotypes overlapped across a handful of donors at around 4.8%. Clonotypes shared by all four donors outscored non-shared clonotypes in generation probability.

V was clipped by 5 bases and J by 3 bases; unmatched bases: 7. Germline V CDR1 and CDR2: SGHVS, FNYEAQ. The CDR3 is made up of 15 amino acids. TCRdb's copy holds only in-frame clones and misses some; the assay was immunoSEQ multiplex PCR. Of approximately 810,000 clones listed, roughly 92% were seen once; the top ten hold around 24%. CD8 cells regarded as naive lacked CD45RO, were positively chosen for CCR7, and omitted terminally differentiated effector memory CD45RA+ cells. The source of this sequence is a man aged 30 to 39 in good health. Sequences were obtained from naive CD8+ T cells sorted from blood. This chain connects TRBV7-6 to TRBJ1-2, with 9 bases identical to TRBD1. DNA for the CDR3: TGTGCCAGCAGCCTCGGGACAGGGCTCGACTATGGCTACACCTTC. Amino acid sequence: CASSLGTGLDYGYTF.